Listed here are 22 T cell receptor beta chains from one sample, sequenced in a study of T-cell reconstitution after alpha-beta-depleted transplantation in children (dated by TCRdb to the mid-2010s). Libraries were built with PCR. These reads were obtained on an Illumina HiSeq 2500. TCR libraries were prepared with molecular barcoding, using unique molecular identifiers to normalize TCRbeta repertoire quantification. The public sequencing data were trimmed at Q25 with fastp and processed into clonotypes with MiXCR by TCRdb, which kept only in-frame beta chains. Here each entry gathers all rows of one CDR3 protein and keeps the most common genes and DNA. A total of about 420,000 distinct CDR3 sequences appear in this sample, approximately 11% of them only once. Jointly, the top ten make up roughly 6% of the sample. Sequencing was performed on PBMCs from the stem cell graft donor, taken from the stem cell graft. The receptor set was obtained from a human donor who donated a stem cell graft to a child with acute myeloid leukemia.

The V gene is TRBV30, the J gene TRBJ1-2, with D perhaps TRBD1 (6 bases). This CDR3 has 12 amino acids. Trimming removed 7 bases at V and 6 bases at J, with 15 bases between. The germline gives CDR1 GTSNPN, CDR2 SVGIG (reference sequence). For the CDR3, the DNA is TGTGCCTCCCAGGGGCGATTGGATGGCTACACCTTC. It translates to CASQGRLDGYTF.

This clonotype was detected many times. The chain is built from TRBV5-1 and TRBJ2-1; a weak D match, TRBD2 (5 bases). V lost 0 bases and J lost 1, with 11 bases in between. Germline lookup yields CDR1 SGHRS and CDR2 YFSETQ. This CDR3 has 16 residues. The CDR3 nucleotides are TGCGCCAGCAGCTTGGGCATAGCGTCTTCCTACAATGAGCAGTTCTTC. It specifies CASSLGIASSYNEQFF.

The sample holds a few counts of this clonotype. The gene calls are TRBV20-1 and TRBJ2-2, with TRBD1 identical over 8 bases. Trimming cost V 1 base and J 5 bases; bases outside gene matches: 6. This CDR3 has 15 residues. Germline V gene lookup returns CDR1 DFQATT and CDR2 SNEGSKA (reference sequence). The CDR3 region is CSARGIRTGTGELFF. The DNA for the CDR3 is TGCAGTGCTAGAGGCATAAGGACAGGGACCGGGGAGCTGTTTTTT.

J is TRBJ1-2 and V is TRBV9; D remains unclear. The CDR3 extends over 15 amino acids. From germline, CDR1 is SGDLS and CDR2 YYNGEE. V was pared by 0 bases and J by 5 bases, with 14 bases between. This CDR3 reads CASSVAPEFWYGYTF. CDR3 DNA sequence: TGTGCCAGCAGCGTAGCCCCTGAGTTCTGGTATGGCTACACCTTC.

The genes are TRBV12-3 or TRBV12-4 and TRBJ2-2, with 8 bases that match TRBD1. The CDR3 sequence is 17 residues long. Trimming at V came to 5 bases and at J to 5 bases, leaving 13 bases not matched to a gene. DNA of the CDR3: TGTGCCAGCAGTCTCAAGGCAGGGGGCGCGGGAACCGGGGAGCTGTTTTTT. Protein sequence: CASSLKAGGAGTGELFF.

This clonotype was seen more than once but under ten times. The gene calls are TRBV27 and TRBJ2-1, with 7 nucleotides matching TRBD2. Germline V CDR1 and CDR2: MNHEY, SMNVEV (reference sequence). This CDR3 has 16 residues. Trimming at V came to 3 bases and at J to 7 bases, leaving 12 bases not matched to a gene. CDR3 DNA sequence: TGTGCCAGCAGTTTGGAGTTTGGCGGGGGTCCGAATGAGCAGTTCTTC. Translation: CASSLEFGGGPNEQFF.

This clonotype has a handful of counts. This rearrangement joins TRBV20-1 to TRBJ1-3; no firm D call. Germline values: CDR1 DFQATT, CDR2 SNEGSKA (reference sequence). The CDR3 sequence is 13 residues long. CDR3 in amino acids: CSSRRVAGNTIYF. The CDR3 DNA follows: TGCAGCTCTAGGCGCGTAGCAGGAAACACCATATATTTT.

The genes are TRBV12-3 or TRBV12-4 and TRBJ1-3; D not certain. V lost 7 bases, J lost 0 bases, and 13 bases lay in between. The CDR3 totals 15 residues. CDR3 bases: TGTGCCAGCACCCGGACGGCCGTCTCTGGAAACACCATATATTTT. It encodes CASTRTAVSGNTIYF.

The V gene is TRBV20-1, the J gene TRBJ1-2, with unresolved D. Between the trimmed V and J ends, which lost 5 bases and 3 bases, there was a span of 7 bases. CDR1 and CDR2 (germline): DFQATT, SNEGSKA (reference sequence). This CDR3 comprises 11 residues. The CDR3 DNA sequence: TGCAGTGCTTACTCGGACTATGGCTACACCTTC. Amino acids: CSAYSDYGYTF.

The gene calls are TRBV7-9 and TRBJ1-1; D is possibly TRBD1 (5 bases). The CDR3 covers 12 residues. Trimming removed 1 base from V and 11 bases from J, with 11 bases in between. The germline gives CDR1 SEHNR, CDR2 FQNEAQ (reference sequence). CDR3 sequence reads: CASSLVSGNAFF. The CDR3 DNA reads as TGTGCCAGCAGCTTAGTCTCAGGGAATGCTTTCTTT. The variable domain in full, completed from reference TRBV7-9 and TRBJ1-1, reads DTGVSQNPRHKITKRGQNVTFRCDPISEHNRLYWYRQTLGQGPEFLTYFQNEAQLEKSRLLSDRFSAERPKGSFSTLEIQRTEQGDSAMYLCASSLVSGNAFFGQGTRLTVV.

This clonotype was counted only a few times. The rearrangement links TRBV13 to TRBJ2-3, with D possibly matching TRBD1 (5 bases). The germline V and J ends were trimmed by 5 bases and 3 bases, with 9 bases remaining between them. Germline loops: CDR1 PRHDT, CDR2 FYEKMQ (reference sequence). This CDR3 is 13 amino acids long. The CDR3, as DNA: TGTGCCAGCAGCGCAGGGATTACAGATACGCAGTATTTT. This sequence encodes CASSAGITDTQYF.

The V and J genes are TRBV5-1 and TRBJ2-2; TRBD2 might be the D (6 bases). The germline gives CDR1 SGHRS, CDR2 YFSETQ. Deletions cut 4 bases from V and 5 bases from J, with 15 bases between. The CDR3 has 15 residues. The CDR3 region has the DNA TGCGCCAGCAGCAGTAAATGGGGAGGAACCGGGGAGCTGTTTTTT. It specifies CASSSKWGGTGELFF. The full variable domain, rest sourced from reference TRBV5-1 and TRBJ2-2, is KAGVTQTPRYLIKTRGQQVTLSCSPISGHRSVSWYQQTPGQGLQFLFEYFSETQRNKGNFPGRFSGRQFSNSRSEMNVSTLELGDSALYLCASSSKWGGTGELFFGEGSRLTVL.

This clonotype turned up a few times. The chain is built from TRBV15 and TRBJ1-1, with a weak D call TRBD1 (5 bases). CDR3 length: 13 residues. Trimming left V 3 bases short and J 4 bases short, with 9 bases between. CDR1 is LNHNV and CDR2 is YYDKDF in the germline V gene (reference sequence). CDR3 sequence (DNA): TGTGCCACCAGCAGTGGGGGAGGCACTGAAGCTTTCTTT. Translated: CATSSGGGTEAFF.

This chain links TRBV29-1 with TRBJ2-7; TRBD2 might be the D (5 bases). There are 11 residues in the CDR3. Per germline, CDR1 SQVTM and CDR2 ANQGSEA. Trimming left V 5 bases short and J 1 base short, with 6 bases between. The CDR3 loop is CSVSGSYEQYF. CDR3 nucleotide sequence: TGCAGCGTTTCGGGATCCTACGAGCAGTACTTC.

The rearrangement uses TRBV5-1 and TRBJ2-7, with 12 bases fitting TRBD2. CDR3 length equals 17 residues. Germline V gives CDR1 SGHRS, CDR2 YFSETQ. V lost 1 base to trimming and J lost 5 bases; unmatched junction nucleotides: 10. In DNA form, the CDR3 reads TGCGCCAGCAGCTTGACTATTTTCGGACTAGCGGGAAACGAGCAGTACTTC. This codes for CASSLTIFGLAGNEQYF.

This clonotype was observed a handful of times. J is TRBJ1-1 and V is TRBV28; no clear D gene. The CDR3 spans 14 residues. Germline CDR1 reads MDHEN; CDR2 reads SYDVKM. V shed 1 base and J shed 2 bases, with 8 bases lying between them. For the CDR3, the DNA is TGTGCCAGCAGTTTATCAGCACCCAACACTGAAGCTTTCTTT. Residues: CASSLSAPNTEAFF.

The chain links TRBV7-9 to TRBJ2-1; D remains ambiguous. Trimming cost V 10 bases and J 5 bases, with 15 bases left between them. CDR1 is SEHNR, CDR2 FQNEAQ, per germline (reference sequence). The CDR3 extends over 13 amino acids. DNA for the CDR3: TGTGCCACCTCAAGGACCACAAACAATGAGCAGTTCTTC. Translating gives CATSRTTNNEQFF.

This clonotype came up a few times. This sequence joins TRBV7-2 and TRBJ1-6; D call uncertain. The CDR3 is made up of 17 amino acids. CDR1 and CDR2 (germline): SGHTA, FQGNSA. The V and J ends lost 2 bases and 0 bases respectively, with 11 bases between them. CDR3 DNA: TGTGCCAGCAGCTTAAAAGGGCAGAGCTCCTATAATTCACCCCTCCACTTT. The encoded protein is CASSLKGQSSYNSPLHF.

This clonotype has just a few counts. For the CDR3, the DNA is TGCAGTGCTTTTACGGCCAGGGGGCCTGGCTACACCTTC. It encodes CSAFTARGPGYTF. The gene calls are TRBV20-1 and TRBJ1-2; the match to TRBD1 covers 8 bases. Germline loops: CDR1 DFQATT, CDR2 SNEGSKA (reference sequence). The CDR3 sequence is 13 residues long. V shed 5 bases and J 7 bases; nucleotides not matched to a gene: 9.

This clonotype was recorded a few times. The chain carries TRBV29-1 and TRBJ2-1; 7 nucleotides align to TRBD1. The germline gives CDR1 SQVTM, CDR2 ANQGSEA. V trimming: 8 bases; J trimming: 2 bases; junction bases outside the gene matches: 6. This CDR3 spans 13 amino acids. CDR3 loop: CSHPGQTYNEQFF. As DNA, the CDR3 is TGCAGCCACCCGGGACAGACCTACAATGAGCAGTTCTTC.

V gene TRBV3-1 combines with J gene TRBJ1-2, with D perhaps matching TRBD1 (6 bases). Germline values: CDR1 LGHDT, CDR2 YNNKEL (reference sequence). The CDR3 spans 15 residues. V was shortened by 0 bases and J by 4 bases, with 12 bases between the two germline ends. CDR3 loop: CASSQDSRGPYGYTF. For the CDR3, the DNA is TGTGCCAGCAGCCAAGATTCCCGGGGGCCCTATGGCTACACCTTC. The entire variable domain, with the rest obtained from reference TRBV3-1 and TRBJ1-2, is as follows: DTAVSQTPKYLVTQMGNDKSIKCEQNLGHDTMYWYKQDSKKFLKIMFSYNNKELIINETVPNRFSPKSPDKAHLNLHINSLELGDSAVYFCASSQDSRGPYGYTFGSGTRLTVV.

The table lists this clonotype with a few counts. In DNA, the CDR3 is TGTGCCAGCAGCCCCAGCAACAGGGAGTGGAACGAGCAGTACTTC. Protein: CASSPSNREWNEQYF. This rearrangement joins TRBV9 to TRBJ2-7; TRBD1 might be the D (6 bases). CDR3 length equals 15 residues. V dropped 4 bases and J dropped 5 bases, with 19 bases sitting between them. CDR1 and CDR2 from the germline V gene are SGDLS and YYNGEE.